This paragraph reports one T cell receptor (beta chain). The antigen is undetermined. The sample's treatment: oral pan-JAK inhibitor, 5-10 mg twice daily. Sampling of alopecia areata patients yielded lesional scalp punch biopsies as well as peripheral blood. This specimen belongs to a study of CD8+ T cells in alopecia areata. About the study: Among treated patients, severity was scored by affected scalp area percentage. Whole-study results and caveats: Higher clonality was seen in lesional scalp than in normal scalp, especially in alopecia totalis/universalis. Significant decreases in scalp clonality and expanded CD8+ clones followed tofacitinib treatment.

Once RNA had been extracted, it was reverse transcribed into cDNA to act as the sequencing template. Produced via immunoSEQ multiplex PCR; TCRdb's table is partial and in-frame only. The data hold approximately 190,000 clones, with 58% observed a single time. Germline loops: CDR1 MGHRA, CDR2 YSYEKL. V shed 0 bases and J shed 0 bases, with 11 bases lying between them. CDR3 size: 17 residues. Source: CD4+ T cells sorted from blood, taken at week 24, from a patient treated with tofacitinib. This clonotype was sampled from a human donor with alopecia areata. The rearrangement links TRBV4-1 to TRBJ2-2; maybe TRBD1 (5 bases). CDR3 nucleotides: TGCGCCAGCAGCCAAGATTGGCAGGGCGCGAACACCGGGGAGCTGTTTTTT. As protein: CASSQDWQGANTGELFF.